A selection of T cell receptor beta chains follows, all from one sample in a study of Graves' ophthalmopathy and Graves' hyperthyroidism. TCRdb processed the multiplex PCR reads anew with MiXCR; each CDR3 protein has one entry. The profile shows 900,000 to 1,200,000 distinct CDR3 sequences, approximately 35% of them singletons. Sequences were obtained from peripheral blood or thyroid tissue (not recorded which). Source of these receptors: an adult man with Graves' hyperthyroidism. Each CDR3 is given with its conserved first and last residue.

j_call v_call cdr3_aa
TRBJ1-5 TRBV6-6 CASSYSGREGRNQPQHF
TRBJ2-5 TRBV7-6 CASSVSGGARQETQYF
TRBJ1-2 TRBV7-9 CASSPASPYGYTF
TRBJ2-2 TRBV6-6 CASSPRGRATGELFF
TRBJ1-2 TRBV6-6 CASSYSTPGQGSYGYTF
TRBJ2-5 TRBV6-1 CASTARTNQPQYF
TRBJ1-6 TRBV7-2 CASRGGQDRTPLHF
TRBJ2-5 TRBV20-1 CSARPGPQETQYF
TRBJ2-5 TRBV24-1 CATSVERGWQETQYF
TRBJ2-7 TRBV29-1 CSVVVQVTYEQYF
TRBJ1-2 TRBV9 CASSVPGTGYGYTF
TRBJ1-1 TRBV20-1 CSATPTGNTEAFF
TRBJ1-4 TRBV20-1 CSASLGPEKLFF
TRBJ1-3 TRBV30 CAWGPGNTIYF
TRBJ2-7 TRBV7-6 CASSLAPGLAAYEQYF
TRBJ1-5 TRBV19 CASSIDGSSNQPQHF
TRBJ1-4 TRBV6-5 CASSFTTTGEKLFF
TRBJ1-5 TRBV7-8 CASSSGQGSGNQPQHF
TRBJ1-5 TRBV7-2 CASSWFAGQPQHF
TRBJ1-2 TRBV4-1 CASSQDLGTDYGYTF
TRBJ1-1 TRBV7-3 CASSLGRRDSEAFF
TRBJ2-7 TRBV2 CASSEAYRGRDEQYF
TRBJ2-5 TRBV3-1 CASSQSNAQETQYF
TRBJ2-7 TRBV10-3 CAIRYKQYF
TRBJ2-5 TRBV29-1 CSVDLNQETQYF
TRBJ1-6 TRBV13 CASSRTAIDSPLHF
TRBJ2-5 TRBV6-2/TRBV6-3 CASRMMSYGTETQYF
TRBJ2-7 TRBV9 CASQTQEFHEQYF
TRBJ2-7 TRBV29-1 CSVSGQYYQYF
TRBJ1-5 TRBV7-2 CASSLTGLWGQPQHF
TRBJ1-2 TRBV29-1 CSVAQGDYGYTF
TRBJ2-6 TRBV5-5 CASSSGVAASGANVLTF